The 18 T cell receptor beta chains reported below all come from one sample, sequenced in a study of graft-versus-host responses after intestinal transplantation. Antigens for these TCRs are unknown. Method: immunoSEQ multiplex PCR; TCRdb's copy keeps in-frame clones and lacks some. The sample contains 93,000 or so clones, roughly 93% of which appear only once. The specimen comprised unstimulated CD8+ T cells sorted from spleen or lymph node cells, sampled before intestinal transplant. These receptor sequences come from a human donor who received an intestinal transplant.

This sequence joins TRBV7-9 and TRBJ2-7; TRBD2 might be the D (5 bases). The V gene's germline CDR1 is SEHNR and CDR2 FQNEAQ (reference sequence). Trimming stripped 4 bases from V and 3 bases from J, with 19 bases between. This CDR3 is built from 16 residues. The CDR3 region has the DNA TGTGCCAGCAGCTCCAGCGGACGGGGTGGTTTCTACGAGCAGTACTTC. Translated: CASSSSGRGGFYEQYF.

The chain recombines TRBV27 with TRBJ2-7; D is perhaps TRBD2 (5 bases). The CDR3 extends over 13 amino acids. The V and J ends lost 5 bases and 4 bases respectively, with 12 bases between them. Germline loops: CDR1 MNHEY, CDR2 SMNVEV (reference sequence). CDR3 bases: TGTGCCAGCAGTCTCCGGGAAGGATACGAGCAGTACTTC. Protein: CASSLREGYEQYF.

This chain uses TRBV7-3 with TRBJ1-6; possible D gene TRBD1, 6 bases. Germline V gives CDR1 SGHTA, CDR2 FQGTGA. Trimming stripped 5 bases from V and 8 bases from J, with 16 bases between. The CDR3 is made up of 15 amino acids. CDR3: CASSPVRGGDSPLHF. The DNA for the CDR3 is TGTGCCAGCAGCCCGGTCAGGGGTGGGGATTCACCCCTCCACTTT.

This clone has a single count. The V gene is TRBV6-1, the J gene TRBJ2-3; the match to TRBD2 covers 14 bases. V trimming: 0 bases; J trimming: 5 bases; junction bases outside the gene matches: 16. This CDR3 spans 21 amino acids. Germline CDR1 reads MNHNS; CDR2 reads SASEGT. CDR3 residues: CASSEASGLAGASDPEDTQYF. The CDR3 DNA sequence: TGTGCCAGCAGTGAAGCCTCGGGACTAGCGGGGGCCTCGGATCCTGAAGATACGCAGTATTTT.

V and J are TRBV6-1 and TRBJ2-5; D is perhaps TRBD1 or TRBD2 (5 bases each). V was clipped by 0 bases and J by 3 bases, with 8 bases between them. This CDR3 comprises 14 residues. Looked up from germline, CDR1 is MNHNS and CDR2 is SASEGT. CDR3 protein: CASSEAVGEETQYF. Here the CDR3 DNA reads TGTGCCAGCAGTGAAGCAGTGGGGGAAGAGACCCAGTACTTC.

The rearrangement joins TRBV10-1 to TRBJ2-4; a possible D gene is TRBD2 (7 bases). Trimming removed 10 bases from V and 1 base from J, with 17 bases in between. CDR1 is WNHNN, CDR2 SYGVQD, per germline (reference sequence). This CDR3 spans 15 amino acids. CDR3 loop: CAICEGGEAKNIQYF. In DNA form, the CDR3 reads TGCGCCATTTGTGAGGGGGGGGAGGCCAAAAACATTCAGTACTTC.

The chain employs TRBV6-5 and TRBJ2-7, with 12 positions matching TRBD1. This CDR3 has 15 amino acids. The germline V gene has CDR1 MNHEY and CDR2 SVGAGI. Trimming took 2 bases from V and 5 from J; bases not matched to a gene: 4. This CDR3 reads CASSYSGTGGHEQYF. As DNA, the CDR3 is TGTGCCAGCAGTTACAGCGGGACAGGGGGCCACGAGCAGTACTTC.

The chain employs TRBV7-2 and TRBJ2-7; 9 nucleotides agree with TRBD2. The V segment lost 3 bases and the J segment 3 bases; nucleotides outside the gene matches: 6. Germline V gene lookup returns CDR1 SGHTA and CDR2 FQGNSA. This CDR3 contains 15 residues. CDR3 nucleotide sequence: TGTGCCAGCAGCTTCGGTGCGGGGGGGCTCTACGAGCAGTACTTC. Protein: CASSFGAGGLYEQYF.

The CDR3 spells CASSQERSGKVGSPLHF. CDR3 coding DNA: TGCGCCAGCAGCCAAGAACGGTCGGGGAAGGTCGGGTCACCCCTCCACTTT. V usage is TRBV4-1 and J usage is TRBJ1-6; D is unresolved. The CDR3 totals 17 residues. Germline loops: CDR1 MGHRA, CDR2 YSYEKL. V was trimmed by 0 bases and J by 10 bases, leaving 19 bases between them.

J is TRBJ2-1 and V is TRBV6-4; D might be TRBD1 or TRBD2, each matching 6 bases. The V gene lost 3 bases and the J gene lost 9 bases, with 12 bases spanning the gap. The CDR3 has 13 residues. CDR1 MRHNA and CDR2 SNTAGT come from the germline V gene. CDR3 sequence reads: CASSEPRGGEQFF. CDR3 in DNA: TGTGCCAGCAGTGAACCCAGGGGAGGTGAGCAGTTCTTC.

V gene TRBV19 combines with J gene TRBJ2-1; no clear D gene. The CDR3 covers 14 residues. The germline V and J ends were trimmed by 7 bases and 2 bases, with 12 bases remaining between them. Germline V CDR1 and CDR2: LNHDA, SQIVND (reference sequence). Written as DNA, the CDR3 is TGTGCCAGTAAGTTACAGTCTACCTACAATGAGCAGTTCTTC. This sequence encodes CASKLQSTYNEQFF.

V usage is TRBV4-1 and J usage is TRBJ2-3, with 10 bases fitting TRBD1. The CDR3 runs 15 residues. J was trimmed by 4 bases and V by 6 bases; bases with no gene match: 7. Germline CDR1 MGHRA, CDR2 YSYEKL. Written as DNA, the CDR3 is TGCGCCAGCAGAACCGGGACAGGGGAAGCAGATACGCAGTATTTT. It yields the protein CASRTGTGEADTQYF.

The chain is built from TRBV7-8 and TRBJ1-5; D uncertain. There are 12 residues in the CDR3. The germline CDR1 and CDR2 sequences are SGHVS and FQNEAQ. The ends were cut back, 0 bases at V and 4 bases at J, with 1 base in the middle. In nucleotides, the CDR3 is TGTGCCAGCAGCTTAGCTAATCAGCCCCAGCATTTT. Its translation: CASSLANQPQHF.

This sequence joins TRBV2 and TRBJ1-2, with D possibly being TRBD1 (5 bases). The germline V gene has CDR1 SNHLY and CDR2 FYNNEI. With 3 bases removed from V and 7 bases from J, the gap between germline ends came to 18 bases. The CDR3 has 15 amino acids. The CDR3 DNA sequence: TGTGCCAGCAGTGACGCCGGAGCGGGGCTTAGTGGCTACACCTTC. Translated, it gives CASSDAGAGLSGYTF.

This rearrangement joins TRBV6-5 to TRBJ2-1; 7 bases fit TRBD1. V trimming: 6 bases; J trimming: 8 bases; junction bases outside the gene matches: 13. The length of the CDR3 is 15 residues. Germline CDR1 reads MNHEY; CDR2 reads SVGAGI. DNA of the CDR3: TGTGCCAGCAGACTAGACAGGGCCCTCCTCTATGAGCAGTTCTTC. Its translation is CASRLDRALLYEQFF.

The chain is built from TRBV19 and TRBJ2-7; the D call may be TRBD1 or TRBD2 (5 bases each). The CDR3 loop spans 14 amino acids. Germline V gives CDR1 LNHDA, CDR2 SQIVND (reference sequence). The germline V and J ends were trimmed by 1 base and 2 bases, with 9 bases remaining between them. CDR3 nucleotide sequence: TGTGCCAGTAGTATAGGGGGGACCCCCTACGAGCAGTACTTC. Its translation is CASSIGGTPYEQYF.

The V call is TRBV6-6, the J call TRBJ2-7, with 7 bases fitting TRBD2. CDR1 MNHNY and CDR2 SVGAGI come from the germline V gene (reference sequence). Trimming took 6 bases from V and 3 from J; bases not matched to a gene: 14. The CDR3 totals 16 residues. The CDR3: CASSQGLVANFYEQYF. For the CDR3, the DNA is TGTGCCAGCAGCCAAGGACTAGTAGCCAATTTCTACGAGCAGTACTTC.

This rearrangement joins TRBV7-9 to TRBJ2-1, with D unresolved. The CDR3 is 13 residues long. Germline V gene sequence: CDR1 SEHNR, CDR2 FQNEAQ (reference sequence). Trimming shortened V by 5 bases and J by 3 bases, and 8 bases separated the two germline ends. The CDR3 DNA sequence: TGTGCCAGCAGCCTCGACAACTACAATGAGCAGTTCTTC. Protein: CASSLDNYNEQFF.